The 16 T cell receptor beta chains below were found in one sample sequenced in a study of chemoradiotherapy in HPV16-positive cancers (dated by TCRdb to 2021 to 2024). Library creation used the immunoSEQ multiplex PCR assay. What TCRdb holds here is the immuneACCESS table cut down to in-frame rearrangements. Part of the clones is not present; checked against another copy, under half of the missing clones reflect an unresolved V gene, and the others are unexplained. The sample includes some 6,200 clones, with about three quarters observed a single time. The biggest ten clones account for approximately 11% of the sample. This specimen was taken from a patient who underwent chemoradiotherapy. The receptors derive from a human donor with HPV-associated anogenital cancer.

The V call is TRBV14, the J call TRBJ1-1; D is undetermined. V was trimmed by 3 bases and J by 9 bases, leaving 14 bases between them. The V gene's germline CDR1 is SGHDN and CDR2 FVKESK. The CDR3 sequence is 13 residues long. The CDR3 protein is CASSQLAPPKAFF. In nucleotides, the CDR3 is TGTGCCAGCAGCCAGCTCGCCCCGCCCAAAGCTTTCTTT.

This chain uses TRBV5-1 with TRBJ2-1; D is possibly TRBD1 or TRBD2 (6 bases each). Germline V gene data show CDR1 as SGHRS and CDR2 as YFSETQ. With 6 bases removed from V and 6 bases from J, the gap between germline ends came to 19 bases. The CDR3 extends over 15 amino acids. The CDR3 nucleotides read TGCGCCAGCAATGGGGGCGGGGCAGGGAGCAATGAGCAGTTCTTC. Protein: CASNGGGAGSNEQFF.

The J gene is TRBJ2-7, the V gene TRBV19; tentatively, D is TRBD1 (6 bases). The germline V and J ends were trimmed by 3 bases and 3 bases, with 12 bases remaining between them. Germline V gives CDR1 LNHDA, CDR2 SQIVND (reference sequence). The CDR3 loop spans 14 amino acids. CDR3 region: CASSMGEGDYEQYF. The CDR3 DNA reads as TGTGCCAGTAGTATGGGCGAGGGGGACTACGAGCAGTACTTC.

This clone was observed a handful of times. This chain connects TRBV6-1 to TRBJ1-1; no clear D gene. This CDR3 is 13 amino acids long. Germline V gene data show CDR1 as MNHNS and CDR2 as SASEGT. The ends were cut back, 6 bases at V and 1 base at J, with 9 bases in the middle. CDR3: CASSYGPNTEAFF. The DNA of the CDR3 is TGTGCCAGCAGCTACGGGCCGAACACTGAAGCTTTCTTT.

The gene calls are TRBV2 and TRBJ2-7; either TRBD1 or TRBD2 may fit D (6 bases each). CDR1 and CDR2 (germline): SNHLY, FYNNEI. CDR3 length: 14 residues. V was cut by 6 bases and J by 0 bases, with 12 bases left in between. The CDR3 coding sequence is TGTGCCAGCAGGACCGGGGGCAGCTCCTACGAGCAGTACTTC. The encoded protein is CASRTGGSSYEQYF. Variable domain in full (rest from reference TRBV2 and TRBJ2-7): EPEVTQTPSHQVTQMGQEVILRCVPISNHLYFYWYRQILGQKVEFLVSFYNNEISEKSEIFDDQFSVERPDGSNFTLKIRSTKLEDSAMYFCASRTGGSSYEQYFGPGTRLTVT.

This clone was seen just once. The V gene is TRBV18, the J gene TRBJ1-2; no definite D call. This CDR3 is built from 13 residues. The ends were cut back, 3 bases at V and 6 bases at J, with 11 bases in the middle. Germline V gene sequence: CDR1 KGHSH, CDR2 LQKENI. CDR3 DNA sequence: TGTGCCAGCTCACCTACGCGGACCGATGGCTACACCTTC. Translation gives CASSPTRTDGYTF.

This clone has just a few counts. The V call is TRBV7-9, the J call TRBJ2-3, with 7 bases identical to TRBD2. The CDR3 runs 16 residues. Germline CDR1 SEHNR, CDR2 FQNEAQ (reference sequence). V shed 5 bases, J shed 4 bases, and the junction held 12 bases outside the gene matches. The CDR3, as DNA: TGTGCCAGCAGCCCCCGGACTAGTGGAGTTTCAGATACGCAGTATTTT. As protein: CASSPRTSGVSDTQYF.

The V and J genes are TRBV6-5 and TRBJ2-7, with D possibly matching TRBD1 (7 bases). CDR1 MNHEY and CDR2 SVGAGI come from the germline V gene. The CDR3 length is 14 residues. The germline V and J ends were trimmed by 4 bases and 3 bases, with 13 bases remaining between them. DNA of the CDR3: TGTGCCAGCAGTTGGAGACAGGGAGGCTACGAGCAGTACTTC. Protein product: CASSWRQGGYEQYF.

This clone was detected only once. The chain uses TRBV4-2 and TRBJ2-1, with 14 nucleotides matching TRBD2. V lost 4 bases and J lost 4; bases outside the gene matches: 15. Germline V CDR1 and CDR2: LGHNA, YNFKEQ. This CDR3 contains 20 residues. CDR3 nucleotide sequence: TGTGCCAGCAGCCGCGGACTAGCGGGGGGCCCGACCTTAAATTACAATGAGCAGTTCTTC. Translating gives CASSRGLAGGPTLNYNEQFF.

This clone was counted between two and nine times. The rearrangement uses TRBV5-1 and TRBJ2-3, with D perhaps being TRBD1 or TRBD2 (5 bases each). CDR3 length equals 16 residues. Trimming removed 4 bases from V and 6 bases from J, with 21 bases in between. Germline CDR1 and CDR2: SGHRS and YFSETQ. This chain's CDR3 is CASSPEPGRLSDTQYF. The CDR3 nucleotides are TGCGCCAGCAGCCCGGAACCGGGACGATTGTCGGATACGCAGTATTTT.

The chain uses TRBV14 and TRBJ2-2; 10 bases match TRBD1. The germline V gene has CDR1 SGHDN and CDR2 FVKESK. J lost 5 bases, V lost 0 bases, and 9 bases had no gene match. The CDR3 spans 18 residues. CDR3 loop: CASSQDLSDRGGTGELFF. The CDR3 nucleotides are TGTGCCAGCAGCCAAGACTTATCGGACAGGGGGGGAACCGGGGAGCTGTTTTTT.

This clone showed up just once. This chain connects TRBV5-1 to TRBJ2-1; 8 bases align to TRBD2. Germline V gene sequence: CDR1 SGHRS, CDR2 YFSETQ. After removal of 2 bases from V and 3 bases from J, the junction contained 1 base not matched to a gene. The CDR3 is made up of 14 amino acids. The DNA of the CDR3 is TGCGCCAGCAGCTTAACTAGCGGCTACAATGAGCAGTTCTTC. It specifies CASSLTSGYNEQFF.

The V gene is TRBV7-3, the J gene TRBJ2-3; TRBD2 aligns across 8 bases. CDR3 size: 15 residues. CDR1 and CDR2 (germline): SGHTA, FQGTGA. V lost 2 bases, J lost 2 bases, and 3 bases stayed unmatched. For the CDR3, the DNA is TGTGCCAGCAGCTTACGCGGGGGGCCCACAGATACGCAGTATTTT. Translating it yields CASSLRGGPTDTQYF.

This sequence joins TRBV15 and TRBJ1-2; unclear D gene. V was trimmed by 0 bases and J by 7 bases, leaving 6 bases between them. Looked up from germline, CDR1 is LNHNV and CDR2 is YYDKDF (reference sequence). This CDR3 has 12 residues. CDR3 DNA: TGTGCCACCAGCAGAGATGGCGGTGGCTACACCTTC. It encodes CATSRDGGGYTF.

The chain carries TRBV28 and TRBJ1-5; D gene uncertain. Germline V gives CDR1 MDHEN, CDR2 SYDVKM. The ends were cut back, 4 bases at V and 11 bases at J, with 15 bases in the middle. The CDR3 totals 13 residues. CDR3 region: CASSYIDVRAQHF. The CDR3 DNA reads TGTGCCAGCAGTTATATTGATGTAAGGGCCCAGCATTTT.

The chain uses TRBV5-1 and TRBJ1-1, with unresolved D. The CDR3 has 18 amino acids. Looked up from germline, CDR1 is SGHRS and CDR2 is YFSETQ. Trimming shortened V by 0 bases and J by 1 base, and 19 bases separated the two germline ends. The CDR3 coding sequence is TGCGCCAGCAGCTTGGCCGGAGGGAGCGGGAGGAGGAACACTGAAGCTTTCTTT. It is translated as CASSLAGGSGRRNTEAFF.